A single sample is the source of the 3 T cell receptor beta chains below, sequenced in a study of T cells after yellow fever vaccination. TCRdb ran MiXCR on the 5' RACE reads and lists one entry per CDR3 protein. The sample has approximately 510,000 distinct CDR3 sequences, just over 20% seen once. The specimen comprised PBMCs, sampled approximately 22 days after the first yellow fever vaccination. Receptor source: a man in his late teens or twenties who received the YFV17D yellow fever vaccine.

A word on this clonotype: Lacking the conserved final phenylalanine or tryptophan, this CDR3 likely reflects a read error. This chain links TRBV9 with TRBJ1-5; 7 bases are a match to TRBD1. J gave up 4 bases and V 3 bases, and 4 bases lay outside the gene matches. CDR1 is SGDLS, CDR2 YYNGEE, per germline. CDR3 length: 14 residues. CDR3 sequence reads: CASSAAGGNQPQHS. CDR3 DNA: TGTGCCAGCAGCGCCGCAGGGGGAAATCAGCCCCAGCATTCT.

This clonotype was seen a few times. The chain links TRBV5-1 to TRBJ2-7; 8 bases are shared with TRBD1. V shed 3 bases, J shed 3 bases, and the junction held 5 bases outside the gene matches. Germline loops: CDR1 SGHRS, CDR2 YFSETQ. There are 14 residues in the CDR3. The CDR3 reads CASSYNRGVYEQYF. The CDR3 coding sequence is TGCGCCAGCAGCTACAACAGGGGGGTCTACGAGCAGTACTTC.

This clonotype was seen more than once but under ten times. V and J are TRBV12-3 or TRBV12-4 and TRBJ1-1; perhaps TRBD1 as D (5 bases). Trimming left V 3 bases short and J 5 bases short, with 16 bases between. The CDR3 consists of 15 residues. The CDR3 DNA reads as TGTGCCAGCAGTTTTCCTCCGGGGGGGGAGACTGAAGCTTTCTTT. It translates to CASSFPPGGETEAFF.